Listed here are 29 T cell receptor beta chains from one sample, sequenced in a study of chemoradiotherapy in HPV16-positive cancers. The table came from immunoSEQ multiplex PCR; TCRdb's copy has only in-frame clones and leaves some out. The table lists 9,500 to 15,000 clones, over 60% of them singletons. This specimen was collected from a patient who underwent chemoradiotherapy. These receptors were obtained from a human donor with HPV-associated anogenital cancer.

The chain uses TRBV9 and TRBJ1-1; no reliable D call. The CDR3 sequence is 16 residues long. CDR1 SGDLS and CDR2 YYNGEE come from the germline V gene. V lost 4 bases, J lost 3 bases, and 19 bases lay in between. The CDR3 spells CASSPRSVWLDTEAFF. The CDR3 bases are TGTGCCAGCAGCCCCCGGAGCGTTTGGTTGGACACTGAAGCTTTCTTT.

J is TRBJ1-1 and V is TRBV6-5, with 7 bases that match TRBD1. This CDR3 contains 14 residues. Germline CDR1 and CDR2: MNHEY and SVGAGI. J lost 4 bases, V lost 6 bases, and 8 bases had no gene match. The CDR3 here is CASRPRDSRTEAFF. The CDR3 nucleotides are TGTGCCAGCAGACCCCGGGACAGTCGCACTGAAGCTTTCTTT.

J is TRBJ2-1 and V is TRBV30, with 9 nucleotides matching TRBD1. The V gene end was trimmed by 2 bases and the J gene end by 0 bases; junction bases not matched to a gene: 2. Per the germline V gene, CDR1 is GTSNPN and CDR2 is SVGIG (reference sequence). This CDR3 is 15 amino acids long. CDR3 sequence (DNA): TGTGCCTGGAGTACGACAGGGGGCTCCTACAATGAGCAGTTCTTC. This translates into CAWSTTGGSYNEQFF.

CDR3 in DNA: TGCGCCAGCAGTGAGTCGGGAGATGGTGAAAAACTGTTTTTT. This translates into CASSESGDGEKLFF. The chain carries TRBV10-2 and TRBJ1-4; D is uncertain. Germline-derived CDR1 and CDR2 are WSHSY and SAAADI. The CDR3 has 14 residues. The germline V and J ends were trimmed by 0 bases and 7 bases, with 9 bases remaining between them.

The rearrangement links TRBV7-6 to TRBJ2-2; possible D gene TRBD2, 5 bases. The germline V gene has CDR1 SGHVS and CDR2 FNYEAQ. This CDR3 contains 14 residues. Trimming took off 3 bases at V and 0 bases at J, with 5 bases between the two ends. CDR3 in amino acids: CASSFGANTGELFF. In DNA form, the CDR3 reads TGTGCCAGCAGCTTCGGGGCGAACACCGGGGAGCTGTTTTTT.

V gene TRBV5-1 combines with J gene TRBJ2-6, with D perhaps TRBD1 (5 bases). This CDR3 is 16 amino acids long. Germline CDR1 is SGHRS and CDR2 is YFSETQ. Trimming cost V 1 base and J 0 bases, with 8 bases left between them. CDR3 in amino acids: CASSLLGDSGANVLTF. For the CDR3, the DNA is TGCGCCAGCAGCTTGTTAGGGGACTCTGGGGCCAACGTCCTGACTTTC.

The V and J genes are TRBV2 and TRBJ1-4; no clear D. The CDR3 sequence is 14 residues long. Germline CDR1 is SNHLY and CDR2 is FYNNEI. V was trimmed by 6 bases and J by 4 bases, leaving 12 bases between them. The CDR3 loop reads CASRRDHGNEKLFF. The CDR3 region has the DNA TGTGCCAGCAGAAGGGATCACGGTAATGAAAAACTGTTTTTT.

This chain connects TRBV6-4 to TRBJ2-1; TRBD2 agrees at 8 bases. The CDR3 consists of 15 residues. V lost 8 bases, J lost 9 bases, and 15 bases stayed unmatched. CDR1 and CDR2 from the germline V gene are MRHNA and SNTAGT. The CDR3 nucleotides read TGTGCCAGCTCAACTCGGGGGGGCGGAATCCCTGAGCAGTTCTTC. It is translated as CASSTRGGGIPEQFF.

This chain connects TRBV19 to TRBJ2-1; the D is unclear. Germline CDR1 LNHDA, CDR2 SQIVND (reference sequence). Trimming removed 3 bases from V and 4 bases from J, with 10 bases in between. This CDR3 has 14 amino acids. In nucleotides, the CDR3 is TGTGCCAGTAGTATGGGTGGTAGGTACAATGAGCAGTTCTTC. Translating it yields CASSMGGRYNEQFF.

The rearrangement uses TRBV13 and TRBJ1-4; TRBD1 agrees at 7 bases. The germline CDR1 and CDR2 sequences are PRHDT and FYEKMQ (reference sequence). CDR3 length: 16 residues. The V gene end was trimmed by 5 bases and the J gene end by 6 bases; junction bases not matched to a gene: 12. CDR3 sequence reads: CASSEAGGTEDEKLFF. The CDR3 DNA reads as TGTGCCAGCAGCGAGGCCGGCGGGACAGAGGATGAAAAACTGTTTTTT.

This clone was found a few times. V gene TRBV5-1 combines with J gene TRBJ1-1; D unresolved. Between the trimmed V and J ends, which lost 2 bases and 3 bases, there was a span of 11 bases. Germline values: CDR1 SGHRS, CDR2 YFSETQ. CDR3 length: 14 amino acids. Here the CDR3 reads CASSLAVWDTEAFF. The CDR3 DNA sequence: TGCGCCAGCAGCTTAGCAGTGTGGGACACTGAAGCTTTCTTT.

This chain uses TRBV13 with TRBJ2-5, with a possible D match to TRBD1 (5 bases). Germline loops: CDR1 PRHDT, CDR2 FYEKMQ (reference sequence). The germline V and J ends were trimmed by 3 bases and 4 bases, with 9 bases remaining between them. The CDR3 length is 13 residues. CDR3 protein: CASSLWGGETQYF. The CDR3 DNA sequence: TGTGCCAGCAGCTTGTGGGGCGGAGAGACCCAGTACTTC.

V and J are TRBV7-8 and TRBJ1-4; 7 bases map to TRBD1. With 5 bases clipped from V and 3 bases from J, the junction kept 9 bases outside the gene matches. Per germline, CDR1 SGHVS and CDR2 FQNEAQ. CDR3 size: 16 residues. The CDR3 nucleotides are TGTGCCAGCAGCCCCGGACAGGCTAAGCCTAATGAAAAACTGTTTTTT. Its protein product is CASSPGQAKPNEKLFF.

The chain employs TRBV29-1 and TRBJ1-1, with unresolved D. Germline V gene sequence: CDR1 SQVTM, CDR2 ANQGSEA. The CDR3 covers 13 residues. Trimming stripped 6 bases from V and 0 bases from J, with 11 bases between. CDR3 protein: CSVGRGLNTEAFF. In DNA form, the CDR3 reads TGCAGCGTCGGGAGAGGGCTGAACACTGAAGCTTTCTTT.

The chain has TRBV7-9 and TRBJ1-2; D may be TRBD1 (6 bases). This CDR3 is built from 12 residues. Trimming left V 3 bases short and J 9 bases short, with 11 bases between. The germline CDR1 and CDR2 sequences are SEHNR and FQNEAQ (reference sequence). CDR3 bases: TGTGCCAGCAGCTTGGGGGGCTCGAGCTACACCTTC. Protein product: CASSLGGSSYTF.

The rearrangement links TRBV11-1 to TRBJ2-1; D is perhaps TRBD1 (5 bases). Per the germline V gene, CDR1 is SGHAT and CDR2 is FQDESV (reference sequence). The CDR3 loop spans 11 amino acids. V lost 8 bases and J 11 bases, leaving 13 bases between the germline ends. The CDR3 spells CASGLRGQQFF. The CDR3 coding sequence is TGTGCCAGCGGGTTAAGGGGCCAGCAGTTCTTC.

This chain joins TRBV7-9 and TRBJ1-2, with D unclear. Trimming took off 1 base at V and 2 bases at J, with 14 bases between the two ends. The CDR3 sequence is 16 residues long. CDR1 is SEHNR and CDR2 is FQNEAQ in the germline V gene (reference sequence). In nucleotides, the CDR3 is TGTGCCAGCAGCTTAGGTAACGGAGGAAGGAACTATGGCTACACCTTC. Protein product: CASSLGNGGRNYGYTF.

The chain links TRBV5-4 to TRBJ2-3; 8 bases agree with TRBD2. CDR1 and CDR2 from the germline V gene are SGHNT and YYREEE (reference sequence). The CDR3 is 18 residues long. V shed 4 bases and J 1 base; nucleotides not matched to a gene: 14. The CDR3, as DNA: TGTGCCAGCAGCCCCCCCGAGGAGCCAGCGGGGGGCACAGATACGCAGTATTTT. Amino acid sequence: CASSPPEEPAGGTDTQYF.

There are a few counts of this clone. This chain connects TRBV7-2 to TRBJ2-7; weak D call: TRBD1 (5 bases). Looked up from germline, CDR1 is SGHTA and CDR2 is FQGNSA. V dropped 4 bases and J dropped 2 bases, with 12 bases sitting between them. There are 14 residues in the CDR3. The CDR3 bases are TGTGCCAGCAGCTCTCGTGGACACACCTACGAGCAGTACTTC. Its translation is CASSSRGHTYEQYF. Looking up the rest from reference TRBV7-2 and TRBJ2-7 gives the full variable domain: GAGVSQSPSNKVTEKGKDVELRCDPISGHTALYWYRQSLGQGLEFLIYFQGNSAPDKSGLPSDRFSAERTGGSVSTLTIQRTQQEDSAVYLCASSSRGHTYEQYFGPGTRLTVT.

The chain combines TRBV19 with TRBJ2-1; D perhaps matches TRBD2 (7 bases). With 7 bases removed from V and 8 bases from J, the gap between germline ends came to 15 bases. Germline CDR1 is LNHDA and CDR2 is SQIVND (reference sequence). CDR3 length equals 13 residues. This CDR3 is CASTPAGADEQFF. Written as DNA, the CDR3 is TGTGCCAGTACCCCTGCGGGGGCGGATGAGCAGTTCTTC. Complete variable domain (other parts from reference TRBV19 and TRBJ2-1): DGGITQSPKYLFRKEGQNVTLSCEQNLNHDAMYWYRQDPGQGLRLIYYSQIVNDFQKGDIAEGYSVSREKKESFPLTVTSAQKNPTAFYLCASTPAGADEQFFGPGTRLTVL.

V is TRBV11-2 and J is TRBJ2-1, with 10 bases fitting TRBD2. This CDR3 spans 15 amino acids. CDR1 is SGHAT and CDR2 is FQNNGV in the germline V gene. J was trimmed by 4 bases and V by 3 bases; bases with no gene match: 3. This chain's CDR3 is CASSLAGLAYNEQFF. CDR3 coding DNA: TGTGCCAGCAGCTTGGCGGGACTAGCGTACAATGAGCAGTTCTTC.

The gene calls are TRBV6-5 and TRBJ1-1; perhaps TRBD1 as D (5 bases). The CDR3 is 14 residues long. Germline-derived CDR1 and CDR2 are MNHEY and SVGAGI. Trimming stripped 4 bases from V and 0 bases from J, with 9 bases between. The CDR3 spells CASSFGTVNTEAFF. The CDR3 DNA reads TGTGCCAGCAGTTTCGGGACGGTGAACACTGAAGCTTTCTTT.

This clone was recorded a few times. CDR3 sequence (DNA): TGTGCCAGCAGCTGGATAGCGCGAGAGGGATACAATGAGCAGTTCTTC. It codes for CASSWIAREGYNEQFF. The chain couples TRBV7-9 to TRBJ2-1, with D maybe TRBD2 (5 bases). The CDR3 extends over 16 amino acids. V was trimmed by 4 bases and J by 4 bases, leaving 17 bases between them. The V gene's germline CDR1 is SEHNR and CDR2 FQNEAQ (reference sequence). The full variable domain, completed using reference TRBV7-9 and TRBJ2-1, is DTGVSQNPRHKITKRGQNVTFRCDPISEHNRLYWYRQTLGQGPEFLTYFQNEAQLEKSRLLSDRFSAERPKGSFSTLEIQRTEQGDSAMYLCASSWIAREGYNEQFFGPGTRLTVL.

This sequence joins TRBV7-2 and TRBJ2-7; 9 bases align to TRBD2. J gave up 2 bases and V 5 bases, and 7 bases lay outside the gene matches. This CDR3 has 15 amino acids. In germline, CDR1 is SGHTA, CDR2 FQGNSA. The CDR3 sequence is CASSQTSGAPYEQYF. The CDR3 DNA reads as TGTGCCAGCAGCCAGACTAGCGGAGCCCCCTACGAGCAGTACTTC. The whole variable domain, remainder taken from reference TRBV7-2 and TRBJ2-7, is GAGVSQSPSNKVTEKGKDVELRCDPISGHTALYWYRQSLGQGLEFLIYFQGNSAPDKSGLPSDRFSAERTGGSVSTLTIQRTQQEDSAVYLCASSQTSGAPYEQYFGPGTRLTVT.

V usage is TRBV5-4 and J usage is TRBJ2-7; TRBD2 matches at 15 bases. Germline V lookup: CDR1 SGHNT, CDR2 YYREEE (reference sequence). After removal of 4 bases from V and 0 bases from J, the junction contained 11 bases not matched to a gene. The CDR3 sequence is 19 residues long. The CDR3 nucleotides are TGTGCCAGCAGCGAAGGGGGACTAGCGGGAGGCCTGGGCTCCTACGAGCAGTACTTC. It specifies CASSEGGLAGGLGSYEQYF. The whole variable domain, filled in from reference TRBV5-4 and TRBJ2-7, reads ETGVTQSPTHLIKTRGQQVTLRCSSQSGHNTVSWYQQALGQGPQFIFQYYREEENGRGNFPPRFSGLQFPNYSSELNVNALELDDSALYLCASSEGGLAGGLGSYEQYFGPGTRLTVT.

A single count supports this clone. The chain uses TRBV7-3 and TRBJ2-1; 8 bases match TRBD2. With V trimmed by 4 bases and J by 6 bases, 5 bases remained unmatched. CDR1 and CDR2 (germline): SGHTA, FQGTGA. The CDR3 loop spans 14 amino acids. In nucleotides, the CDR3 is TGTGCCAGCAGCTCAGGGCGGGAGGCCAATGAGCAGTTCTTC. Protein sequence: CASSSGREANEQFF. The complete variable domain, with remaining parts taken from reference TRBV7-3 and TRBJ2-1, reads GAGVSQTPSNKVTEKGKYVELRCDPISGHTALYWYRQSLGQGPEFLIYFQGTGAADDSGLPNDRFFAVRPEGSVSTLKIQRTERGDSAVYLCASSSGREANEQFFGPGTRLTVL.

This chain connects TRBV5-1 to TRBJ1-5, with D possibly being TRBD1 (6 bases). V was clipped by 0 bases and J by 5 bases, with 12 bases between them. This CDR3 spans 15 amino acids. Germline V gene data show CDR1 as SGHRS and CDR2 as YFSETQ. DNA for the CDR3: TGCGCCAGCAGCTTGGGAGGGGGAGTAGATCAGCCCCAGCATTTT. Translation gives CASSLGGGVDQPQHF.

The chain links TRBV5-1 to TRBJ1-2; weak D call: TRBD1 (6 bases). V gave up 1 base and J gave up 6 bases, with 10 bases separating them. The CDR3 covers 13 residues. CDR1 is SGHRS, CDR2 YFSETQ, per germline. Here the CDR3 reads CASSLLGADGYTF. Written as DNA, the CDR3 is TGCGCCAGCAGCTTGCTGGGGGCGGATGGCTACACCTTC.

The CDR3 DNA reads TGTGCCAGCAGCGGGCGCGGACAGGGCGAAACCACAGATACGCAGTATTTT. Its protein product is CASSGRGQGETTDTQYF. The chain uses TRBV9 and TRBJ2-3; 8 nucleotides match TRBD1. Germline V gene sequence: CDR1 SGDLS, CDR2 YYNGEE. This CDR3 comprises 17 residues. The trim removed 3 bases at V and 2 bases at J, leaving 11 bases unmatched. Filled out from reference TRBV9 and TRBJ2-3, the complete variable domain reads DSGVTQTPKHLITATGQRVTLRCSPRSGDLSVYWYQQSLDQGLQFLIQYYNGEERAKGNILERFSAQQFPDLHSELNLSSLELGDSALYFCASSGRGQGETTDTQYFGPGTRLTVL.